This is a list of T cell receptor beta chains from one sample in a study of blood T cell repertoires in COVID-19. Profiled with immunoSEQ multiplex PCR; TCRdb holds only in-frame clones, not every one. The sample has some 310,000 clones; 85% to 90% are singletons. The specimen sequenced was peripheral blood. The receptors shown here come from a woman in her thirties or forties with COVID-19, enrolled during active disease. The conserved cysteine and the conserved F or W are not part of the CDR3 here. Each record gives: J gene, V gene, CDR3 protein.

TRBJ2-3	TRBV7-2	ASSLVASGGDTQY
TRBJ1-2	TRBV5-1	ASRRLPATHGYT
TRBJ2-1	TRBV6-1	ASSALGQGPYNEQF
TRBJ1-2	TRBV2	ASSDHSYGYT
TRBJ1-2	TRBV9	ASSVGSNFRGGRGYT
TRBJ1-6	TRBV7-2	ASSLAHGGANSPLH
TRBJ1-5	TRBV7-8	ASSPSSGGEGQPQH
TRBJ2-3	TRBV27	ASSFLLAGGPTDTQY
TRBJ1-1	TRBV5-4	ASSLGSPDAPGRAF
TRBJ1-6	TRBV19	ASSIAGNNNSPLH
TRBJ1-1	TRBV28	ASSSTGTGGALAF
TRBJ2-1	TRBV5-1	ASSQRLAGGNEQF
TRBJ2-7	TRBV6-5	ASSYSATGLGDEQY
TRBJ1-5	TRBV6-5	ASSSGTYNQPQH
TRBJ1-3	TRBV28	ASTLADRVKGNTIY
TRBJ1-2	TRBV6-6	ASSSYPGQLYGYT
TRBJ1-3	TRBV28	ASSSGTGGQNTIY
TRBJ2-1	TRBV4-3	ASSQDKTGAYNEQF
TRBJ2-3	TRBV24-1	ATSRQGADTQY
TRBJ2-5	TRBV30	AWSVGGPETQY
TRBJ2-1	TRBV10-1	ASIELFADEQF
TRBJ1-4	TRBV27	ASSLFWTGGVATNEKLF
TRBJ2-2	TRBV10-2	ASGRQGHTGELF
TRBJ1-1	TRBV6-6	ASSPGVSEAF
TRBJ1-1	TRBV18	ASSPLQGAEDTEAF
TRBJ1-2	TRBV12-3/TRBV12-4	ASRSDKTYGYT
TRBJ1-1	TRBV18	ASPPDGKGDTEAF
TRBJ2-2	TRBV5-1	ASSLPWDSLNTGELF
TRBJ1-6	TRBV5-1	ASSPLGGSPLH
TRBJ1-1	TRBV7-9	ASSLLATGNEAF
TRBJ2-7	TRBV28	ASIKDRGGFEQY
TRBJ1-1	TRBV19	ASNLGPGKAF
TRBJ1-5	TRBV15	ATSRDKGRDQPQH
TRBJ1-1	TRBV4-3	ASSRRGWTEAF
TRBJ2-7	TRBV12-3/TRBV12-4	ASSFSGSYEQY
TRBJ2-1	TRBV6-2/TRBV6-3	ASSWFLAGGLGEQF
TRBJ2-2	TRBV6-1	ASSETQPHTGELF
TRBJ2-5	TRBV4-3	ASSQGDRDQETQY
TRBJ1-1	TRBV5-5	ASSLSWTGLNTEAF
TRBJ1-4	TRBV18	ASSPEGAWEKLF
TRBJ1-1	TRBV18	ASSGTGNEAF
TRBJ1-2	TRBV4-1	ASSQEGTGTNYGYT
TRBJ2-3	TRBV4-1	ASSQEGADTQY
TRBJ1-6	TRBV18	ASSPEGRVNSPLH
TRBJ1-4	TRBV18	ASSPLQGKDEKLF
TRBJ2-7	TRBV18	ASSTARVDEQY
TRBJ2-7	TRBV4-3	ASSQDPPTSGGLISYEQY
TRBJ2-7	TRBV28	ASSPGQFVYEQY
TRBJ1-5	TRBV30	AWSKTGTQH
TRBJ1-5	TRBV2	ASSEDEGGDQPQH
TRBJ1-5	TRBV18	ASSPGSGGDQPQH
TRBJ2-7	TRBV28	ASSFPRGDWGSYEQY
TRBJ1-5	TRBV15	ATSGQYSNQPQH
TRBJ2-3	TRBV4-3	ASSQRPGTLLTDTQY
TRBJ2-1	TRBV11-3	ASSLTSGGRNEQF